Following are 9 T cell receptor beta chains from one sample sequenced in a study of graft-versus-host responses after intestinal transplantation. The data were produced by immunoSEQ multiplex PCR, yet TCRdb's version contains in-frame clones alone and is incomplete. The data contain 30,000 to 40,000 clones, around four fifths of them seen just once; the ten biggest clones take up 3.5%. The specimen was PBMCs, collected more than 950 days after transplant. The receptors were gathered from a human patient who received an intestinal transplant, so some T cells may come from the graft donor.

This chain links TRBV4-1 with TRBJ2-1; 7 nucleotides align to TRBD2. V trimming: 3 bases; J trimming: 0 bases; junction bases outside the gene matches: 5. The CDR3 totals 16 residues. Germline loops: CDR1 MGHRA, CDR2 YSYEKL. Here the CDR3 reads CASSHPGLDSYNEQFF. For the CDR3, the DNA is TGCGCCAGCAGCCACCCAGGACTAGACTCCTACAATGAGCAGTTCTTC.

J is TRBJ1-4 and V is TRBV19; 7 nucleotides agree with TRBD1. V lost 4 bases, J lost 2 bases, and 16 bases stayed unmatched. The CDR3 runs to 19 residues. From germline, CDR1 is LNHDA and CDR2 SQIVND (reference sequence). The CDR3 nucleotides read TGTGCCAGTAGTAGAACGGGGACAGCCTTCCGTGGGACTAATGAAAAACTGTTTTTT. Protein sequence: CASSRTGTAFRGTNEKLFF.

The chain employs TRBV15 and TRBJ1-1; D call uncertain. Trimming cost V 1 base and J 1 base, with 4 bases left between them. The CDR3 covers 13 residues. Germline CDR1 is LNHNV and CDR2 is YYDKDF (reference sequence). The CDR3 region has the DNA TGTGCCACCAGCAGAGGACCGAACACTGAAGCTTTCTTT. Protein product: CATSRGPNTEAFF.

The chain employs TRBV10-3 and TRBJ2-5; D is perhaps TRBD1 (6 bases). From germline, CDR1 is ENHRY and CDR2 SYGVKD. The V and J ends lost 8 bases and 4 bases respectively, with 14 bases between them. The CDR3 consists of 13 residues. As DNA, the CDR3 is TGTGCCATCCACAGGGAGTTGACAGAGACCCAGTACTTC. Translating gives CAIHRELTETQYF.

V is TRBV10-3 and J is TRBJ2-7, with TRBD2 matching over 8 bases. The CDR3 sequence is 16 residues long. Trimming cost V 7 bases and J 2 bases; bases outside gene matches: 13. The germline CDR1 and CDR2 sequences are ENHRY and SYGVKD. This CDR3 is CAIMGVETSEPYEQYF. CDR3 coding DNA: TGTGCCATCATGGGGGTCGAGACTAGCGAGCCCTACGAGCAGTACTTC.

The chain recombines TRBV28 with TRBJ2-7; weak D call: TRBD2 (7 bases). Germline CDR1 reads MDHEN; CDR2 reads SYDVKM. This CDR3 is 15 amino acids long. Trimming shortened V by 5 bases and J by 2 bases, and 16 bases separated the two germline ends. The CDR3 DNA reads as TGTGCCAGCAGTCTAGGAGGGGGGGTTACCTACGAGCAGTACTTC. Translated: CASSLGGGVTYEQYF.

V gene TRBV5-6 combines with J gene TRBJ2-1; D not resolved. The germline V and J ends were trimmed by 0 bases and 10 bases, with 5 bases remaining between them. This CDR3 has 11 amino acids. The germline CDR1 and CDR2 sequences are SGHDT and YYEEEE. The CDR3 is CASSLGGEQFF. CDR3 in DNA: TGTGCCAGCAGCTTGGGGGGAGAGCAGTTCTTC.

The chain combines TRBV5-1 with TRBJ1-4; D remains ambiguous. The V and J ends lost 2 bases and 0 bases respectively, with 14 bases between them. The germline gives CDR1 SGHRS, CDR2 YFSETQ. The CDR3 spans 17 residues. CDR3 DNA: TGCGCCAGCAGCTTCAGCGATCGGGATTCAACTAATGAAAAACTGTTTTTT. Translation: CASSFSDRDSTNEKLFF.

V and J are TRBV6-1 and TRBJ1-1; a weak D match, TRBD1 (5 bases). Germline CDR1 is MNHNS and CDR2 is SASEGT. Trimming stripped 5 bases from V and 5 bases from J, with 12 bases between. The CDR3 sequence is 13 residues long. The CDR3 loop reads CASSPTGHTEAFF. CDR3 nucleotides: TGTGCCAGCAGTCCAACAGGTCATACTGAAGCTTTCTTT.